These 8 T cell receptor beta chains share one sample of origin, sequenced in a study of cytomegalovirus exposure and HLA in healthy donors. Researchers ran the PCR with 60 Vbeta and 13 Jbeta primers. Repertoires were generated with immunoSEQ multiplex PCR, while TCRdb's copy carries only in-frame clones and drops some. The sample lists around 130,000 clones; about 80% were seen once. Sequencing was done on a sample of PBMCs. These receptors all stem from a human donor in good health.

The V and J genes are TRBV7-8 and TRBJ1-1; D is ambiguous. The V end was cut by 0 bases, the J end by 4 bases, with 12 bases between. Per the germline V gene, CDR1 is SGHVS and CDR2 is FQNEAQ. This CDR3 region has 15 residues. DNA for the CDR3: TGTGCCAGCAGCTTAGCGCTCAGGTTGGGCACTGAAGCTTTCTTT. Residues: CASSLALRLGTEAFF.

The rearrangement links TRBV7-6 to TRBJ1-6, with 8 positions matching TRBD1. J gave up 6 bases and V 5 bases, and 6 bases lay outside the gene matches. Germline values: CDR1 SGHVS, CDR2 FNYEAQ. This CDR3 comprises 15 residues. The CDR3 loop is CASSRNDRGNSPLHF. The CDR3 nucleotides read TGTGCCAGCAGCCGAAACGACAGGGGTAATTCACCCCTCCACTTT.

The chain uses TRBV27 and TRBJ1-2; D possibly corresponds to TRBD1 (5 bases). Germline CDR1 MNHEY, CDR2 SMNVEV (reference sequence). The CDR3 consists of 14 residues. Trimming cost V 6 bases and J 4 bases, with 15 bases left between them. The CDR3 region is CASSKWPGSYGYTF. CDR3 nucleotides: TGTGCCAGCAGCAAATGGCCAGGGTCCTATGGCTACACCTTC.

This clone appeared a few times. The V and J genes are TRBV27 and TRBJ1-1; 8 bases are shared with TRBD1. The CDR3 consists of 14 residues. Looked up from germline, CDR1 is MNHEY and CDR2 is SMNVEV (reference sequence). J was trimmed by 5 bases and V by 6 bases; bases with no gene match: 8. The CDR3 spells CASSTRQGWTEAFF. The DNA of the CDR3 is TGTGCCAGCAGCACCAGACAGGGGTGGACTGAAGCTTTCTTT.

V usage is TRBV6-5 and J usage is TRBJ1-1; unclear D gene. The CDR3 spans 11 residues. Germline V lookup: CDR1 MNHEY, CDR2 SVGAGI. With 7 bases removed from V and 6 bases from J, the gap between germline ends came to 9 bases. The CDR3 DNA sequence: TGTGCCAGCACCCAAGAGGCTGAAGCTTTCTTT. The encoded protein is CASTQEAEAFF.

The chain has TRBV2 and TRBJ2-2; tentative D call: TRBD2 (6 bases). Germline V gene data show CDR1 as SNHLY and CDR2 as FYNNEI. The CDR3 extends over 15 amino acids. V was pared by 1 base and J by 4 bases, with 10 bases between. In DNA, the CDR3 is TGTGCCAGCAGTGAAGAGGGGCGGGGCACCGGGGAGCTGTTTTTT. Amino acid sequence: CASSEEGRGTGELFF.

The chain carries TRBV5-6 and TRBJ2-5, with TRBD1 matching over 9 bases. The length of the CDR3 is 15 residues. Germline V CDR1 and CDR2: SGHDT, YYEEEE. J was trimmed by 5 bases and V by 3 bases; bases with no gene match: 8. This CDR3 reads CASSSRQGGYETQYF. Written as DNA, the CDR3 is TGTGCCAGCAGCTCACGACAGGGGGGTTACGAGACCCAGTACTTC.

This rearrangement joins TRBV5-1 to TRBJ1-1; D possibly corresponds to TRBD1 (6 bases). There are 15 residues in the CDR3. Germline-derived CDR1 and CDR2 are SGHRS and YFSETQ. Trimming shortened V by 4 bases and J by 1 base, and 14 bases separated the two germline ends. The CDR3 coding sequence is TGCGCCAGCAGCCCGGGGGGGCAGCCGAACACTGAAGCTTTCTTT. It specifies CASSPGGQPNTEAFF.